This T cell receptor (beta chain) was recovered during a study of cytomegalovirus exposure and HLA in healthy donors. Study-wide findings and caveats: By a later analysis, the bulk of CMV-associated TCR beta chains appeared HLA-restricted. In a later analysis, V- and J-gene trimming of beta chains associated with a DCLRE1C missense variant, replicated independently. Sequencing depth across donors, presence/absence analyses assumed, was roughly uniform.

The study ran its PCR with 60 Vbeta and 13 Jbeta primers. Using immunoSEQ multiplex PCR, the repertoire was profiled, and TCRdb retains in-frame clones only, with some absent. The sample carries 150,000 or so clones, about 80% recorded once. Germline-derived CDR1 and CDR2 are KGHSH and LQKENI. The CDR3 has 16 amino acids. V was clipped by 2 bases and J by 4 bases, with 17 bases between them. Points on this clone: Its antigen is as yet unknown.

This receptor was identified in a man aged 30-40 years in good health and CMV-seropositive. V usage is TRBV18 and J usage is TRBJ1-2, with D uncertain. The sequencing sample was made of PBMCs. The CDR3 nucleotides are TGTGCCAGCTCACCAAATGGGCTAGAGGGCAGCTATGGCTACACCTTC. Translation gives CASSPNGLEGSYGYTF.